This TCR beta chain derives from a study of cytomegalovirus exposure and HLA in healthy donors. PCR was performed using 60 Vbeta and 13 Jbeta primers. The table came from immunoSEQ multiplex PCR; TCRdb's copy has only in-frame clones and leaves some out. The table records some 140,000 clones, around 78% of them present only once. The CDR3 sequence is 22 residues long. CDR1 is LGHNA, CDR2 YNFKEQ, per germline. Trimming removed 4 bases from V and 2 bases from J; junction bases left unmatched: 24. The sample consisted of PBMCs. This clonotype was sampled from a man in his forties in good health and CMV-seronegative. This chain uses TRBV4-2 with TRBJ2-7; 12 nucleotides align to TRBD2. CDR3 in DNA: TGTGCCAGCAGCCGGGGACCGGGACTTTCAGGACTAGCGGGACGCCCCGCCTACGAGCAGTACTTC. Translated, it gives CASSRGPGLSGLAGRPAYEQYF.